Presented here are 8 T cell receptor beta chains from one specimen sequenced in a study of blood T cell repertoires in COVID-19. Data came from immunoSEQ multiplex PCR; TCRdb stores just in-frame clones and leaves some out. Here the sample spans around 300,000 clones, approximately 91% being singletons. What was sequenced was peripheral blood. Every receptor here comes from a man between 50 and 59 years old with acute or convalescent COVID-19.

The CDR3 DNA reads TGTGCCACTGCGTCCCGGGACAGGTTGGAGAACACTGAAGCTTTCTTT. Its translation is CATASRDRLENTEAFF. This rearrangement joins TRBV3-1 (or the pseudogene TRBV3-2) to TRBJ1-1; 8 nucleotides align to TRBD1. With 10 bases clipped from V and 1 base from J, the junction kept 14 bases outside the gene matches. Per the germline V gene, CDR1 is LGHDT and CDR2 is YNNKEL (reference sequence). This CDR3 region has 16 residues.

The V call is TRBV9, the J call TRBJ2-1, with a tentative D call TRBD2 (6 bases). The length of the CDR3 is 17 residues. The germline gives CDR1 SGDLS, CDR2 YYNGEE. V lost 0 bases, J lost 9 bases, and 22 bases lay in between. The CDR3 DNA follows: TGTGCCAGCAGCGTAGTCCTAGCGCGGGTGGCTCTGAGTGAGCAGTTCTTC. This codes for CASSVVLARVALSEQFF.

V usage is TRBV9 and J usage is TRBJ2-7; the D is unclear. This CDR3 has 15 residues. Trimming pared 4 bases from V and 0 bases from J, leaving 14 bases between. The germline V gene encodes CDR1 SGDLS and CDR2 YYNGEE. The CDR3 here is CASSTDAQASYEQYF. In nucleotides, the CDR3 is TGTGCCAGCAGCACCGACGCCCAGGCCTCCTACGAGCAGTACTTC.

The genes are TRBV5-4 and TRBJ2-7; maybe TRBD2 (7 bases). V lost 4 bases to trimming and J lost 1 base, with 12 bases between them. This CDR3 spans 14 amino acids. Germline V gene lookup returns CDR1 SGHNT and CDR2 YYREEE (reference sequence). CDR3 residues: CASSRGGASYEQYF. In nucleotides, the CDR3 is TGTGCCAGCAGCAGGGGGGGGGCGTCCTACGAGCAGTACTTC.

This chain connects TRBV10-1 to TRBJ2-3, with D possibly being TRBD2 (5 bases). The CDR3 extends over 17 amino acids. V lost 0 bases and J lost 1, with 14 bases in between. Per the germline V gene, CDR1 is WNHNN and CDR2 is SYGVQD (reference sequence). The CDR3, as DNA: TGCGCCAGCAGTGAGTCCACGAGCGGACTCGGCACAGATACGCAGTATTTT. Translation: CASSESTSGLGTDTQYF.

The sample holds one count of this clone. V gene TRBV7-3 combines with J gene TRBJ2-1, with D possibly TRBD2 on 7 matching bases. There are 16 residues in the CDR3. V shed 1 base and J shed 2 bases, with 12 bases lying between them. Germline V gene lookup returns CDR1 SGHTA and CDR2 FQGTGA. CDR3 in amino acids: CASSLNSGGPYNEQFF. As DNA, the CDR3 is TGTGCCAGCAGCTTAAATTCCGGGGGGCCCTACAATGAGCAGTTCTTC.

The chain links TRBV5-1 to TRBJ1-4, with TRBD1 matching 7 bases. Per the germline V gene, CDR1 is SGHRS and CDR2 is YFSETQ. J lost 3 bases, V lost 6 bases, and 2 bases had no gene match. The CDR3 is made up of 13 amino acids. The CDR3 is CASKGAANEKLFF. The CDR3 nucleotides read TGCGCCAGCAAGGGGGCGGCTAATGAAAAACTGTTTTTT.

V is TRBV19 and J is TRBJ1-1; a possible D gene is TRBD1 (6 bases). V lost 11 bases and J lost 8, with 21 bases in between. The V gene's germline CDR1 is LNHDA and CDR2 SQIVND (reference sequence). This CDR3 is 13 amino acids long. CDR3 region: CAARQVLSSEAFF. The CDR3 coding sequence is TGTGCCGCAAGACAGGTCTTGAGCTCCGAAGCTTTCTTT.